These 24 T cell receptor beta chains were all obtained from the same sample, sequenced in a study of T cell clonotyping in hematopoietic cell transplantation. TCRdb's table, derived via immunoSEQ multiplex PCR, lists solely in-frame clones and lacks some. The sample lists 25,000 to 30,000 clones; roughly 92% were seen once. The sequencing used PBMCs, collected 100 days after allogeneic stem cell transplant. These receptors were taken from a female patient aged 50-59 years who had an allogeneic stem cell transplant from a related donor, so the T cells may come from the graft donor. Some clones in this sample may be carry-over from other donors' samples.

V gene TRBV5-4 combines with J gene TRBJ2-2; D is tentatively TRBD1 or TRBD2 (6 bases each). The CDR3 runs to 15 residues. The germline V and J ends were trimmed by 4 bases and 2 bases, with 12 bases remaining between them. CDR1 and CDR2 (germline): SGHNT, YYREEE (reference sequence). The CDR3 reads CASSPGGGNTGELFF. The DNA of the CDR3 is TGTGCCAGCAGCCCCGGAGGGGGTAACACCGGGGAGCTGTTTTTT.

The chain uses TRBV7-8 and TRBJ2-7; the match to TRBD1 covers 7 bases. CDR3 length equals 14 residues. V shed 1 base, J shed 2 bases, and the junction held 2 bases outside the gene matches. Germline V gives CDR1 SGHVS, CDR2 FQNEAQ. The CDR3 loop is CASSLGTGAYEQYF. As DNA, the CDR3 is TGTGCCAGCAGCTTAGGGACAGGAGCCTACGAGCAGTACTTC.

The chain recombines TRBV27 with TRBJ1-5; the D gene is possibly TRBD1 (5 bases). Germline CDR1 reads MNHEY; CDR2 reads SMNVEV (reference sequence). The CDR3 covers 13 residues. V was cut by 3 bases and J by 5 bases, with 8 bases left in between. The CDR3 region has the DNA TGTGCCAGCAGTTTTGACAGATATCAGCCCCAGCATTTT. Translated, it gives CASSFDRYQPQHF.

The V and J genes are TRBV9 and TRBJ2-1; TRBD2 matches 12 bases. Germline V gene sequence: CDR1 SGDLS, CDR2 YYNGEE. This CDR3 spans 16 amino acids. Trimming at V came to 3 bases and at J to 8 bases, leaving 9 bases not matched to a gene. The CDR3 DNA reads TGTGCCAGCAGCGCCCCCCTAGCGGGGGGGCCCTATGAGCAGTTCTTC. Translating gives CASSAPLAGGPYEQFF.

V usage is TRBV9 and J usage is TRBJ2-7; no clear D. Germline V gives CDR1 SGDLS, CDR2 YYNGEE. CDR3 length: 14 residues. The V end lost 3 bases, the J end lost 0 bases, and 10 bases lay between the germline ends. The CDR3 reads CASSDSWSSYEQYF. CDR3 nucleotides: TGTGCCAGCAGCGACTCGTGGAGCTCCTACGAGCAGTACTTC.

The chain joins TRBV5-4 to TRBJ1-1, with D unclear. Germline loops: CDR1 SGHNT, CDR2 YYREEE (reference sequence). CDR3 length: 12 amino acids. The V end lost 0 bases, the J end lost 5 bases, and 5 bases lay between the germline ends. DNA for the CDR3: TGTGCCAGCAGCTTGGGAAGAACTGAAGCTTTCTTT. Translating gives CASSLGRTEAFF.

The rearrangement links TRBV11-2 to TRBJ2-5; 7 bases map to TRBD2. CDR1 and CDR2 (germline): SGHAT, FQNNGV. Losses at the gene ends were 6 bases for V and 3 bases for J; bases not matched to a gene: 7. The CDR3 is 14 amino acids. This CDR3 reads CASRSWGGEETQYF. The DNA for the CDR3 is TGTGCCAGCAGATCTTGGGGGGGTGAAGAGACCCAGTACTTC.

This sequence joins TRBV4-1 and TRBJ2-3; perhaps D is TRBD1 or TRBD2 (5 bases each). This CDR3 spans 11 amino acids. V was shortened by 11 bases and J by 6 bases, with 12 bases between the two germline ends. CDR1 is MGHRA and CDR2 is YSYEKL in the germline V gene. This chain's CDR3 is CAVEGSDTQYF. The CDR3, as DNA: TGCGCCGTCGAGGGGTCGGATACGCAGTATTTT.

This clone has only one observation. This chain links TRBV6-5 with TRBJ2-7; D is uncertain. Germline lookup yields CDR1 MNHEY and CDR2 SVGAGI. Trimming shortened V by 0 bases and J by 10 bases, and 7 bases separated the two germline ends. The CDR3 covers 11 residues. CDR3 residues: CASSYSGRQYF. The CDR3 DNA reads as TGTGCCAGCAGTTACTCGGGTAGACAGTACTTC.

This clone was seen a few times. This chain connects TRBV19 to TRBJ1-2, with D hard to call. CDR1 LNHDA and CDR2 SQIVND come from the germline V gene (reference sequence). Between the trimmed V and J ends, which lost 5 bases and 4 bases, there was a span of 11 bases. The CDR3 consists of 13 residues. The CDR3 region has the DNA TGTGCCAGTAGTCAGACAAACCTCTATGGCTACACCTTC. This sequence encodes CASSQTNLYGYTF.

The chain has TRBV14 and TRBJ1-2, with TRBD1 as a possible D gene (6 bases). With 3 bases removed from V and 0 bases from J, the gap between germline ends came to 17 bases. The CDR3 has 17 residues. CDR1 and CDR2 (germline): SGHDN, FVKESK. The CDR3 DNA is TGTGCCAGCAGCCACGCCAAAGGGGGGCCAGCTAACTATGGCTACACCTTC. Translating gives CASSHAKGGPANYGYTF.

In its sample, this clone was seen once. V usage is TRBV7-6 and J usage is TRBJ2-2, with unresolved D. The CDR3 has 16 residues. V was trimmed by 4 bases and J by 0 bases, leaving 12 bases between them. Germline V gene lookup returns CDR1 SGHVS and CDR2 FNYEAQ. The CDR3, as DNA: TGTGCCAGCAGCTCCCTTACGCTCCCGAACACCGGGGAGCTGTTTTTT. The encoded protein is CASSSLTLPNTGELFF.

This clone counts as medium-sized. This rearrangement joins TRBV11-3 to TRBJ2-7, with 7 nucleotides matching TRBD2. Germline values: CDR1 SGHNT, CDR2 YENEEA. The ends lost 4 bases at V and 0 bases at J; junction bases unmatched: 9. CDR3 length: 16 residues. The CDR3 is CASSSPRGGFSYEQYF. Written as DNA, the CDR3 is TGTGCCAGCAGCTCCCCTCGCGGGGGTTTCTCCTACGAGCAGTACTTC.

The count of this clone is one. The chain couples TRBV6-6 to TRBJ2-2; D remains unclear. The V end lost 2 bases, the J end lost 6 bases, and 4 bases lay between the germline ends. Per germline, CDR1 MNHNY and CDR2 SVGAGI (reference sequence). The CDR3 extends over 12 amino acids. CDR3 nucleotides: TGTGCCAGCAGTTACGGGGCCGGGGAGCTGTTTTTT. Translating gives CASSYGAGELFF.

V usage is TRBV7-3 and J usage is TRBJ1-1; tentative D call: TRBD1 (6 bases). The V end was cut by 4 bases, the J end by 1 base, with 13 bases between. The CDR3 is 15 residues long. CDR1 SGHTA and CDR2 FQGTGA come from the germline V gene. CDR3 region: CASSSNGGGNTEAFF. The CDR3 DNA sequence: TGTGCCAGCAGCTCAAACGGAGGGGGGAACACTGAAGCTTTCTTT. Looking up the rest from reference TRBV7-3 and TRBJ1-1 gives the full variable domain: GAGVSQTPSNKVTEKGKYVELRCDPISGHTALYWYRQSLGQGPEFLIYFQGTGAADDSGLPNDRFFAVRPEGSVSTLKIQRTERGDSAVYLCASSSNGGGNTEAFFGQGTRLTVV.

The V gene is TRBV27, the J gene TRBJ2-5, with no clear D. V dropped 2 bases and J dropped 7 bases, with 17 bases sitting between them. CDR1 and CDR2 from the germline V gene are MNHEY and SMNVEV (reference sequence). The CDR3 is made up of 15 amino acids. CDR3 nucleotide sequence: TGTGCCAGCAGTTTAACGGTTGACTGGACGGGGACCCAGTACTTC. Translating it yields CASSLTVDWTGTQYF.

This rearrangement joins TRBV7-6 to TRBJ1-2; 7 bases match TRBD1. Trimming removed 5 bases from V and 7 bases from J; junction bases left unmatched: 7. The germline V gene has CDR1 SGHVS and CDR2 FNYEAQ. The CDR3 has 13 residues. CDR3 residues: CASSDWTGFGYTF. Here the CDR3 DNA reads TGTGCCAGCAGCGATTGGACAGGTTTTGGCTACACCTTC.

The chain couples TRBV6-6 to TRBJ2-7, with 9 bases matching TRBD1. The ends lost 6 bases at V and 2 bases at J; junction bases unmatched: 2. Germline V gene lookup returns CDR1 MNHNY and CDR2 SVGAGI (reference sequence). CDR3 length: 13 residues. CDR3 region: CASSRDRAYEQYF. The DNA of the CDR3 is TGTGCCAGCAGCCGGGACAGGGCCTACGAGCAGTACTTC.

The chain joins TRBV5-1 to TRBJ2-7; D call uncertain. The CDR3 covers 13 residues. Per germline, CDR1 SGHRS and CDR2 YFSETQ. V dropped 0 bases and J dropped 0 bases, with 4 bases sitting between them. The DNA of the CDR3 is TGCGCCAGCAGCTTGGGCTCCTCCTACGAGCAGTACTTC. Protein: CASSLGSSYEQYF.

This rearrangement joins TRBV6-5 to TRBJ1-2, with 8 bases that match TRBD1. Trimming cost V 6 bases and J 10 bases; bases outside gene matches: 13. This CDR3 spans 14 amino acids. Germline assignment: CDR1 MNHEY and CDR2 SVGAGI. The DNA for the CDR3 is TGTGCCAGCAGCCGACCTTCCGGGACAGGCACCTACACCTTC. Protein: CASSRPSGTGTYTF.

The gene calls are TRBV5-1 and TRBJ1-1; 7 positions agree with TRBD1. The CDR3 is made up of 16 amino acids. Germline loops: CDR1 SGHRS, CDR2 YFSETQ. V shed 0 bases, J shed 4 bases, and the junction held 9 bases outside the gene matches. CDR3 coding DNA: TGCGCCAGCAGCTTGGAGCGACAGGGACCGGGCACTGAAGCTTTCTTT. The encoded protein is CASSLERQGPGTEAFF. Full variable domain (rest looked up from reference TRBV5-1 and TRBJ1-1): KAGVTQTPRYLIKTRGQQVTLSCSPISGHRSVSWYQQTPGQGLQFLFEYFSETQRNKGNFPGRFSGRQFSNSRSEMNVSTLELGDSALYLCASSLERQGPGTEAFFGQGTRLTVV.

Only one count was recorded for this clone. V and J are TRBV11-2 and TRBJ1-1; 7 bases map to TRBD1. Losses at the gene ends were 7 bases for V and 5 bases for J; bases not matched to a gene: 10. The CDR3 is made up of 14 amino acids. Germline CDR1 reads SGHAT; CDR2 reads FQNNGV. This CDR3 reads CASTLEGARTEAFF. CDR3 DNA sequence: TGTGCCAGCACCCTGGAGGGGGCAAGAACTGAAGCTTTCTTT. The whole variable domain, remainder taken from reference TRBV11-2 and TRBJ1-1, is EAGVAQSPRYKIIEKRQSVAFWCNPISGHATLYWYQQILGQGPKLLIQFQNNGVVDDSQLPKDRFSAERLKGVDSTLKIQPAKLEDSAVYLCASTLEGARTEAFFGQGTRLTVV.

This clone showed up just once. The chain uses TRBV4-1 and TRBJ1-4, with 7 positions matching TRBD1. The V gene end was trimmed by 3 bases and the J gene end by 2 bases; junction bases not matched to a gene: 15. CDR1 MGHRA and CDR2 YSYEKL come from the germline V gene. The CDR3 extends over 19 amino acids. CDR3 protein: CASSQRQGAGYSTNEKLFF. The DNA for the CDR3 is TGCGCCAGCAGCCAGCGACAGGGAGCTGGTTATTCCACTAATGAAAAACTGTTTTTT.

This chain joins TRBV13 and TRBJ2-7; maybe TRBD2 (7 bases). V lost 1 base and J lost 5, with 15 bases in between. Germline lookup yields CDR1 PRHDT and CDR2 FYEKMQ (reference sequence). CDR3 length: 15 amino acids. The CDR3 DNA follows: TGTGCCAGCAGCTTAGATCTGGGGGGGCAGAACGAGCAGTACTTC. It translates to CASSLDLGGQNEQYF.